The 2 T cell receptor beta chains listed next were all sequenced from one sample in a study of shared clonotypes between healthy human individuals. Naive CD8 cells lacked CD45RO, underwent positive selection for CCR7 and left out terminally differentiated effector memory CD45RA+ cells. Generated by immunoSEQ multiplex PCR, the TCRdb table keeps only in-frame clones and is missing some. This sample has 2 million or so clones; over 85% occur once, and the top ten carry approximately 1.2%. Sequencing was carried out using naive CD8+ T cells sorted from blood. Receptors originate from a man in his late teens or twenties in good health.

The V gene is TRBV10-3, the J gene TRBJ2-1, with 7 bases fitting TRBD2. CDR1 is ENHRY and CDR2 is SYGVKD in the germline V gene. This CDR3 region has 13 residues. V was pared by 9 bases and J by 5 bases, with 7 bases of the junction left unmatched. Written as DNA, the CDR3 is TGTGCCATTTCCCTCGGGGGGAACAATGAGCAGTTCTTC. Translating gives CAISLGGNNEQFF.

The chain is built from TRBV13 and TRBJ1-5; a weak D match, TRBD1 (5 bases). Trimming shortened V by 5 bases and J by 3 bases, and 14 bases separated the two germline ends. The CDR3 has 15 residues. CDR1 is PRHDT and CDR2 is FYEKMQ in the germline V gene (reference sequence). The CDR3: CASSLGGSPNQPQHF. CDR3 bases: TGTGCCAGCAGCCTGGGGGGGTCCCCCAATCAGCCCCAGCATTTT.